This TCR beta chain was found in a study of post-analysis software for immune sequencing data. About the research overall: Disease trajectories encompassed relapsing-remitting, secondary progressive and progressive-relapsing multiple sclerosis.

Notes on this clonotype: Its antigen is still unknown.

The germline V and J ends were trimmed by 0 bases and 9 bases, with 21 bases remaining between them. CDR3 size: 17 residues. CDR1 MGHRA and CDR2 YSYEKL come from the germline V gene. Study-level findings and limits: Controls showed lower frequencies than patients for a handful of TRBV segments, and TRBV5-6, TRBV5-1 and TRBV20-1 were among these. The study found significantly lower normalized Chao1 diversity in multiple sclerosis patients than in controls.

Sequencing libraries made from TCR beta cDNA carried unique molecular identifiers. It was from approximately 0.91 to 9.4 million T cells that about half a million cDNA molecules came. Via MiXCR, TCRdb re-called the PCR reads, giving one row per CDR3 protein. The sample carries about half a million distinct CDR3 sequences, approximately 34% recorded once. This rearrangement joins TRBV4-1 to TRBJ2-4; perhaps D is TRBD1 or TRBD2 (5 bases each). Sequenced input: blood. This sequence originates from a girl under 18 with multiple sclerosis. The CDR3 loop is CASSQDRSRDLRPIQYF. DNA of the CDR3: TGCGCCAGCAGCCAAGACAGGTCCCGGGACCTTAGGCCCATTCAGTACTTC.